Presented here are 22 T cell receptor beta chains from one specimen sequenced in a study of human T cells and chemical hapten exposure. As for time point: patch test 3, about 24 weeks after DPC sensitization. Treatment denoted: therapeutic diphenylcyclopropenone sensitization with weekly scalp DPC. TCRdb ran MiXCR on the RACE reads and lists one entry per CDR3 protein. Here the sample spans over 80,000 distinct CDR3 sequences, roughly 11% being singletons. The sample in question was whole blood, obtained in connection with sensitization to the hapten diphenylcyclopropenone (DPC). Source of these receptors: a woman in her thirties with alopecia areata. Some clones in this sample may be carry-over from other donors' samples.

This clonotype was picked up many times. This chain uses TRBV7-8 with TRBJ1-5; TRBD1 aligns across 8 bases. Germline V gene data show CDR1 as SGHVS and CDR2 as FQNEAQ. The ends lost 2 bases at V and 4 bases at J; junction bases unmatched: 4. CDR3 length equals 15 residues. CDR3 residues: CASSLRTGRNQPQHF. CDR3 coding DNA: TGTGCCAGCAGCTTAAGGACAGGGCGAAATCAGCCCCAGCATTTT.

This clonotype was recorded many times. The V call is TRBV20-1, the J call TRBJ2-5; the D is unclear. The CDR3 is made up of 12 amino acids. The V end was cut by 0 bases, the J end by 6 bases, with 8 bases between. In germline, CDR1 is DFQATT, CDR2 SNEGSKA (reference sequence). CDR3 sequence: CSARDPGQTQYF. For the CDR3, the DNA is TGCAGTGCTAGAGACCCGGGTCAGACCCAGTACTTC.

This clonotype was found a few times. The chain couples TRBV10-3 to TRBJ1-3, with TRBD1 matching over 7 bases. Trimming cost V 5 bases and J 4 bases; bases outside gene matches: 5. Germline CDR1 and CDR2: ENHRY and SYGVKD. The CDR3 runs 14 residues. CDR3 nucleotide sequence: TGTGCCATCAGTCCGACAGGGTCAGGAAACACCATATATTTT. Its translation: CAISPTGSGNTIYF.

This clonotype was picked up a small number of times. The DNA for the CDR3 is TGTGCCAGCAGTTACCCGGGGGGAGTAACCCCAGATACGCAGTATTTT. Protein sequence: CASSYPGGVTPDTQYF. The genes are TRBV6-2 or TRBV6-3 and TRBJ2-3, with 7 nucleotides matching TRBD2. Germline loops: CDR1 MNHEY, CDR2 SVGEGT. The V gene end was trimmed by 2 bases and the J gene end by 4 bases; junction bases not matched to a gene: 9. The CDR3 is 16 residues long.

This clonotype was detected a few times. This chain connects TRBV7-2 to TRBJ2-1; D might be TRBD1 or TRBD2, each matching 5 bases. The CDR3 has 12 amino acids. Between the trimmed V and J ends, which lost 6 bases and 8 bases, there was a span of 11 bases. Germline CDR1 is SGHTA and CDR2 is FQGNSA. This chain's CDR3 is CASSTEGYEQFF. The CDR3 DNA is TGTGCCAGCAGTACAGAGGGGTATGAGCAGTTCTTC.

In its sample, this clonotype was seen a few times. This chain joins TRBV18 and TRBJ1-4, with 9 bases fitting TRBD1. V shed 3 bases and J 8 bases; nucleotides not matched to a gene: 4. The germline CDR1 and CDR2 sequences are KGHSH and LQKENI. The CDR3 extends over 14 amino acids. The CDR3 DNA is TGTGCCAGCTCACCGGGACAGGGCCAGGAAAAACTGTTTTTT. This sequence encodes CASSPGQGQEKLFF.

This sequence joins TRBV11-1 and TRBJ2-3; 9 bases fit TRBD1. The CDR3 spans 14 residues. CDR1 SGHAT and CDR2 FQDESV come from the germline V gene (reference sequence). The trim removed 5 bases at V and 5 bases at J, leaving 5 bases unmatched. The CDR3 is CASSPRTGEDTQYF. The CDR3, as DNA: TGTGCCAGCAGCCCCCGGACAGGGGAAGATACGCAGTATTTT.

This clonotype was detected many times. The chain uses TRBV4-3 and TRBJ2-7, with 7 bases lining up with TRBD2. The CDR3 runs 16 residues. Germline CDR1 reads LGHNA; CDR2 reads YSLEER. V was clipped by 4 bases and J by 0 bases; unmatched bases: 9. CDR3 bases: TGCGCCAGCAGCCTTCAAGCTAGCGGTTACTCCTACGAGCAGTACTTC. Its protein product is CASSLQASGYSYEQYF.

The V gene is TRBV24-1, the J gene TRBJ2-1; unclear D gene. Trimming removed 2 bases from V and 5 bases from J, with 6 bases in between. This CDR3 has 13 amino acids. Per germline, CDR1 KGHDR and CDR2 SFDVKD. The CDR3 DNA sequence: TGTGCCACCAGTGATTCCAGCAACAATGAGCAGTTCTTC. Protein sequence: CATSDSSNNEQFF.

As concerns this clonotype: This may arise from a read error, as a much more abundant clone is one base away. The chain is built from TRBV12-3 or TRBV12-4 and TRBJ2-2; no clear D gene. V lost 6 bases and J lost 7, with 12 bases in between. The CDR3 covers 13 residues. CDR3 protein: CASSPLGIGELFF. The CDR3 coding sequence is TGTGCCAGCAGCCCGCTGGGGATCGGGGAGCTGTTTTTT.

In DNA form, the CDR3 reads TGTGCCAGCAGCTTATATAGGAGGGAAAAACTGTTTTTT. It is translated as CASSLYRREKLFF. The V call is TRBV7-2, the J call TRBJ1-4; D ambiguous. The CDR3 is 13 amino acids. Deletions cut 2 bases from V and 8 bases from J, with 9 bases between. Germline V gene data show CDR1 as SGHTA and CDR2 as FQGNSA.

This clonotype was counted a few times. The V gene is TRBV28, the J gene TRBJ2-1, with TRBD1 identical over 7 bases. The CDR3 loop spans 15 amino acids. CDR1 is MDHEN and CDR2 is SYDVKM in the germline V gene. The ends lost 6 bases at V and 5 bases at J; junction bases unmatched: 10. The CDR3 bases are TGTGCCAGCAGCCCCGGGACAGCGATACACAATGAGCAGTTCTTC. It is translated as CASSPGTAIHNEQFF.

This clonotype was counted many times. V is TRBV6-2 or TRBV6-3 and J is TRBJ2-7; TRBD2 is a possible D gene (6 bases). The CDR3 length is 18 residues. Germline V lookup: CDR1 MNHEY, CDR2 SVGEGT. The V end was cut by 4 bases, the J end by 4 bases, with 26 bases between. The CDR3 bases are TGTGCCAGCAGTTCTAAGGCCCGATCGCGGGAAGAGCGGTACGAGCAGTACTTC. It translates to CASSSKARSREERYEQYF.

This clonotype showed up just a few times. This chain connects TRBV13 to TRBJ2-7; 9 nucleotides line up with TRBD1. The CDR3 contains 16 residues. V lost 5 bases to trimming and J lost 6 bases; unmatched junction nucleotides: 14. Germline V gives CDR1 PRHDT, CDR2 FYEKMQ (reference sequence). CDR3 residues: CASSRNPGQGSSEQYF. The DNA for the CDR3 is TGTGCCAGCAGCCGTAATCCGGGACAGGGATCTAGCGAGCAGTACTTC.

This clonotype was seen many times. V usage is TRBV6-2 or TRBV6-3 and J usage is TRBJ1-1, with a tentative D call TRBD1 (5 bases). Germline loops: CDR1 MNHEY, CDR2 SVGEGT. The CDR3 has 14 amino acids. Trimming shortened V by 4 bases and J by 0 bases, and 9 bases separated the two germline ends. The DNA of the CDR3 is TGTGCCAGCAGTTGGGACGGATTGAACACTGAAGCTTTCTTT. Translating it yields CASSWDGLNTEAFF.

The chain couples TRBV7-2 to TRBJ2-1; D gene unclear. Germline CDR1 and CDR2: SGHTA and FQGNSA. CDR3 length equals 13 residues. Trimming took 4 bases from V and 10 from J, leaving 14 bases between them. CDR3 in amino acids: CASSSPWAGEQFF. As DNA, the CDR3 is TGTGCCAGCAGCTCCCCGTGGGCCGGGGAGCAGTTCTTC.

This clonotype was observed many times. This rearrangement joins TRBV10-3 to TRBJ2-3; D gene unclear. The V end was cut by 4 bases, the J end by 2 bases, with 13 bases between. The CDR3 has 15 residues. The germline V gene encodes CDR1 ENHRY and CDR2 SYGVKD. CDR3 DNA: TGTGCCATCAGTGCCCAGGCGACCCTCACAGATACGCAGTATTTT. Translation gives CAISAQATLTDTQYF.

This clonotype was detected only a few times. The rearrangement uses TRBV10-3 and TRBJ1-2; 11 bases match TRBD1. This CDR3 has 16 amino acids. Trimming took 3 bases from V and 5 from J; bases not matched to a gene: 8. The germline V gene has CDR1 ENHRY and CDR2 SYGVKD. The CDR3 region is CAISEPGQGARYGYTF. In nucleotides, the CDR3 is TGTGCCATCAGTGAACCAGGACAGGGGGCACGGTATGGCTACACCTTC.

Only a few counts were recorded for this clonotype. The rearrangement joins TRBV20-1 to TRBJ2-2; D remains ambiguous. The germline gives CDR1 DFQATT, CDR2 SNEGSKA (reference sequence). V gave up 0 bases and J gave up 7 bases, with 12 bases separating them. The CDR3 covers 14 residues. DNA of the CDR3: TGCAGTGCTAGAGAAGGGCAGGAGAGCGGGGAGCTGTTTTTT. It encodes CSAREGQESGELFF.

The chain is built from TRBV4-1 and TRBJ2-2; 8 nucleotides match TRBD1. J was trimmed by 6 bases and V by 1 base; bases with no gene match: 1. Germline-derived CDR1 and CDR2 are MGHRA and YSYEKL. The CDR3 sequence is 14 residues long. CDR3 loop: CASSQGRGPGELFF. DNA of the CDR3: TGCGCCAGCAGCCAAGGCAGGGGGCCCGGGGAGCTGTTTTTT.

The rearrangement links TRBV5-3 to TRBJ1-3; weak D call: TRBD1 (5 bases). TRBV5-3 is marked as an open reading frame, function uncertain. Between the trimmed V and J ends, which lost 3 bases and 4 bases, there was a span of 17 bases. This CDR3 spans 16 amino acids. CDR3 residues: CARSSRPRTRGNTIYF. Here the CDR3 DNA reads TGTGCCAGAAGCTCCAGACCGCGGACAAGGGGAAACACCATATATTTT.

This clonotype was recorded at least ten times. J is TRBJ2-5 and V is TRBV14; unclear D gene. Germline V lookup: CDR1 SGHDN, CDR2 FVKESK. V was cut by 3 bases and J by 3 bases, with 8 bases left in between. The CDR3 loop spans 13 amino acids. The CDR3 nucleotides read TGTGCCAGCAGCCACGCACCCAAAGAGACCCAGTACTTC. Encoded protein: CASSHAPKETQYF.